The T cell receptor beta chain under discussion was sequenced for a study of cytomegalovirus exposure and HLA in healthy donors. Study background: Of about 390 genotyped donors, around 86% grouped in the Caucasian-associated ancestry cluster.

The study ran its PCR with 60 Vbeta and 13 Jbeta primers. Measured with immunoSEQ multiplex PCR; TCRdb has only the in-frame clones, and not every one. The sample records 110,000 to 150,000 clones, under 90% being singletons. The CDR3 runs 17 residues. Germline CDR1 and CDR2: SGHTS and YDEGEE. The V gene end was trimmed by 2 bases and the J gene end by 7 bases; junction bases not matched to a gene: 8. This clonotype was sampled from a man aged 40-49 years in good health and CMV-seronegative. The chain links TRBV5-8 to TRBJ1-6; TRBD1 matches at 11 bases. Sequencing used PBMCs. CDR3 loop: CASSFRRTGGGNSPLHF. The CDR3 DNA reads TGTGCCAGCAGCTTTAGGCGGACAGGGGGCGGAAATTCACCCCTCCACTTT. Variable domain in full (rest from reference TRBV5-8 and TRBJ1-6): EAGVTQSPTHLIKTRGQQATLRCSPISGHTSVYWYQQALGLGLQFLLWYDEGEERNRGNFPPRFSGRQFPNYSSELNVNALELEDSALYLCASSFRRTGGGNSPLHFGNGTRLTVT.